Listed here are 17 T cell receptor beta chains from one sample, sequenced in a study of blood T cell repertoires in COVID-19. Clones were read by immunoSEQ multiplex PCR, and TCRdb kept only the in-frame ones, dropping some. The sample records roughly 190,000 clones, around 90% being singletons. The specimen was peripheral blood. These receptors all stem from a man in his fifties or sixties with acute or convalescent COVID-19.

As to this clone: Relative to the germline gene, one junction end is altered; a read error may explain this. The chain uses TRBV7-7 and TRBJ2-1; tentative D call: TRBD1 (5 bases). The CDR3 is made up of 15 amino acids. CDR1 is SSHAT and CDR2 is FNYEAQ in the germline V gene (reference sequence). The CDR3 region has the DNA TGTGCTAGCAGCCCAGGTCAGGGCTCCTACAATGAGCAGTTCTTC. Translation: CASSPGQGSYNEQFF.

The chain couples TRBV14 to TRBJ1-4; D is undetermined. The V end lost 1 base, the J end lost 0 bases, and 21 bases lay between the germline ends. Per the germline V gene, CDR1 is SGHDN and CDR2 is FVKESK. This CDR3 is built from 20 residues. Written as DNA, the CDR3 is TGTGCCAGCAGCCAAGTGCAGGCGGAGGGAGGACCGGCAACTAATGAAAAACTGTTTTTT. Amino acid sequence: CASSQVQAEGGPATNEKLFF.

V usage is TRBV6-5 and J usage is TRBJ1-4; TRBD1 might be the D (5 bases). The germline CDR1 and CDR2 sequences are MNHEY and SVGAGI. The CDR3 consists of 14 residues. Trimming took off 2 bases at V and 8 bases at J, with 12 bases between the two ends. CDR3 in amino acids: CASSYGGDPEKLFF. The DNA of the CDR3 is TGTGCCAGCAGTTACGGAGGGGATCCAGAAAAACTGTTTTTT.

The rearrangement uses TRBV13 and TRBJ1-2; tentative D call: TRBD1 (6 bases). V gave up 4 bases and J gave up 8 bases, with 20 bases separating them. Germline V gene sequence: CDR1 PRHDT, CDR2 FYEKMQ (reference sequence). The CDR3 totals 15 residues. CDR3 amino acids: CASSSRTDNLRGYTF. The CDR3 bases are TGTGCCAGCAGCTCTCGGACAGACAATCTGCGGGGCTACACCTTC.

V gene TRBV7-2 combines with J gene TRBJ2-3, with unresolved D. CDR3 length: 13 amino acids. V was shortened by 1 base and J by 9 bases, with 11 bases between the two germline ends. From germline, CDR1 is SGHTA and CDR2 FQGNSA. The CDR3 loop is CASSLGTWPTQYF. The CDR3, as DNA: TGTGCCAGCAGCTTAGGTACATGGCCCACGCAGTATTTT.

This clone was recorded only once. The gene calls are TRBV19 and TRBJ2-3, with TRBD2 matching 8 bases. Germline V gene lookup returns CDR1 LNHDA and CDR2 SQIVND (reference sequence). V dropped 11 bases and J dropped 8; count of bases not matched to a gene: 9. The CDR3 loop spans 12 amino acids. For the CDR3, the DNA is TGTGCCTCGGAAAGCGGGAGAGCTACGCAGTATTTT. The encoded protein is CASESGRATQYF.

V usage is TRBV7-3 and J usage is TRBJ2-2, with 7 positions matching TRBD2. The V segment lost 3 bases and the J segment 4 bases; nucleotides outside the gene matches: 8. This CDR3 has 16 residues. Looked up from germline, CDR1 is SGHTA and CDR2 is FQGTGA. The CDR3 protein is CASSFSGLLGTGELFF. CDR3 DNA sequence: TGTGCCAGCAGCTTTTCGGGACTACTGGGCACCGGGGAGCTGTTTTTT.

This clone appeared a single time. The gene calls are TRBV9 and TRBJ1-2; 8 bases align to TRBD1. Germline V gives CDR1 SGDLS, CDR2 YYNGEE. The CDR3 is 14 residues long. V gave up 1 base and J gave up 4 bases; unmatched junction bases: 3. The CDR3 is CASSVPGGGYGYTF. In nucleotides, the CDR3 is TGTGCCAGCAGCGTACCAGGGGGCGGCTATGGCTACACCTTC.

J is TRBJ2-7 and V is TRBV7-2; maybe TRBD2 (6 bases). The CDR3 has 14 amino acids. Trimming stripped 4 bases from V and 2 bases from J, with 12 bases between. In germline, CDR1 is SGHTA, CDR2 FQGNSA. The CDR3 region is CASSSRDQAYEQYF. CDR3 nucleotide sequence: TGTGCCAGCAGCTCGCGGGACCAAGCCTACGAGCAGTACTTC.

The chain carries TRBV9 and TRBJ2-1; D is perhaps TRBD1 (6 bases). The V end lost 1 base, the J end lost 8 bases, and 10 bases lay between the germline ends. The CDR3 runs 13 residues. Germline CDR1 and CDR2: SGDLS and YYNGEE. In DNA form, the CDR3 reads TGTGCCAGCAGCGTACAGGGGAGCGATGAGCAGTTCTTC. Translated: CASSVQGSDEQFF.

This chain joins TRBV7-2 and TRBJ2-3, with 11 bases identical to TRBD2. The CDR3 spans 17 residues. Germline lookup yields CDR1 SGHTA and CDR2 FQGNSA. Trimming removed 6 bases from V and 3 bases from J; junction bases left unmatched: 11. CDR3 sequence reads: CASREIAGGPVTDTQYF. CDR3 bases: TGTGCCAGCAGAGAGATAGCGGGGGGGCCGGTGACAGATACGCAGTATTTT.

This sequence joins TRBV19 and TRBJ2-1; 9 bases match TRBD1. V shed 5 bases and J 0 bases; nucleotides not matched to a gene: 8. Looked up from germline, CDR1 is LNHDA and CDR2 is SQIVND (reference sequence). There are 17 residues in the CDR3. DNA of the CDR3: TGTGCCAGTAGTTACTTACAGGGGGCCAGCTCCTACAATGAGCAGTTCTTC. It codes for CASSYLQGASSYNEQFF.

The V call is TRBV25-1, the J call TRBJ2-5; 7 nucleotides align to TRBD2. Germline assignment: CDR1 MGHDK and CDR2 SYGVNS. The CDR3 extends over 16 amino acids. V lost 2 bases and J lost 2; bases outside the gene matches: 8. The CDR3 region has the DNA TGTGCCAGCAGTGAAAGAGGTCTGGGGGGGCAAGAGACCCAGTACTTC. It encodes CASSERGLGGQETQYF.

J is TRBJ1-3 and V is TRBV9; D possibly corresponds to TRBD1 (6 bases). The CDR3 has 15 amino acids. Trimming took 0 bases from V and 1 from J, leaving 8 bases between them. The germline CDR1 and CDR2 sequences are SGDLS and YYNGEE. The CDR3 nucleotides read TGTGCCAGCAGCGTAGCAGGGGTGTCTGGAAACACCATATATTTT. This gives the protein CASSVAGVSGNTIYF.

J is TRBJ2-3 and V is TRBV5-4; 9 positions agree with TRBD1. Germline-derived CDR1 and CDR2 are SGHNT and YYREEE (reference sequence). J was trimmed by 5 bases and V by 4 bases; bases with no gene match: 11. The CDR3 runs 16 residues. CDR3 in amino acids: CASSRRDREIGDTQYF. DNA of the CDR3: TGTGCCAGCAGCAGACGGGACAGGGAGATTGGAGATACGCAGTATTTT. Full variable domain (missing parts from reference TRBV5-4 and TRBJ2-3): ETGVTQSPTHLIKTRGQQVTLRCSSQSGHNTVSWYQQALGQGPQFIFQYYREEENGRGNFPPRFSGLQFPNYSSELNVNALELDDSALYLCASSRRDREIGDTQYFGPGTRLTVL.

The chain couples TRBV11-2 to TRBJ1-2; TRBD1 agrees at 8 bases. Per the germline V gene, CDR1 is SGHAT and CDR2 is FQNNGV. CDR3 size: 14 residues. V gave up 5 bases and J gave up 4 bases; unmatched junction bases: 6. The CDR3 region has the DNA TGTGCCAGCAGCCTACATACAGGGGGCTATGGCTACACCTTC. It is translated as CASSLHTGGYGYTF.

This clone was found a few times. The chain employs TRBV27 and TRBJ1-2; TRBD1 aligns across 7 bases. The ends lost 4 bases at V and 3 bases at J; junction bases unmatched: 5. The V gene's germline CDR1 is MNHEY and CDR2 SMNVEV (reference sequence). The CDR3 contains 14 residues. The CDR3 DNA reads TGTGCCAGCAGTTCCCACAGGGGTGACTATGGCTACACCTTC. Residues: CASSSHRGDYGYTF.